The T cell receptor beta chain described here comes from a study of T cell clones after liver transplantation. Study summary: Pre-transplant mixed lymphocyte reactions yielded third-party-reactive TCRbeta sequences as comparators for graft-donor-reactive sequences.

Trimming removed 6 bases from V and 4 bases from J, with 15 bases in between. Germline values: CDR1 LNHDA, CDR2 SQIVND (reference sequence). This CDR3 contains 14 residues. Comment on this clone: Its antigen is undetermined.

Study-level findings and limits: A larger donor-reactive than third-party decline suggested partial antigen-specific deletion.

Profiled with immunoSEQ multiplex PCR; TCRdb holds only in-frame clones, not every one. This repertoire shows under 55,000 clones, about nine tenths found once; its top ten account for about an eighth. Sequences were derived from CD8+ T cells from blood, sampled 12 months after liver transplant. The genes are TRBV19 and TRBJ1-1; D is unresolved. This clonotype originated in a human patient who received a liver transplant. Some T cells may have originated in the graft donor. The CDR3 protein is CASRRRRNFTEAFF. CDR3 DNA: TGTGCCAGTAGACGCCGCCGGAATTTCACTGAAGCTTTCTTT.